The clone carrying this TCR beta chain has only one observation. Its matching antigen is unknown. The sample belongs to a study of OX40 agonist ivuxolimab in advanced cancers. The study's findings and limits: On average, a greater number of expanded clones characterised CD8+ T cells relative to CD4+.

Germline V gene data show CDR1 as MDHEN and CDR2 as SYDVKM. Germline trimming cut 7 bases from V and 1 base from J; bases unmatched to any gene: 19. This CDR3 is built from 20 residues. The table came from immunoSEQ multiplex PCR; TCRdb's copy has only in-frame clones and leaves some out. Of some 77,000 clones in the sample, approximately 92% were seen once. The sample in question was CD4+ or CD8+ T cells sorted from blood, obtained in a trial of the OX40 agonist ivuxolimab. The source of this sequence is an adult with an advanced solid tumor such as melanoma, head and neck, liver or kidney cancer. The chain carries TRBV28 and TRBJ1-6; 7 bases match TRBD1. In nucleotides, the CDR3 is TGTGCCAGCACCCTCCAGGGGGGCCCACCCCGGACATCCTATAATTCACCCCTCCACTTT. It codes for CASTLQGGPPRTSYNSPLHF.